This T cell receptor (beta chain) came from a study of identical twins. Germline CDR1 is SQVTM and CDR2 is ANQGSEA. The CDR3 extends over 14 amino acids. V was clipped by 2 bases and J by 0 bases, with 10 bases between them. cDNA molecules carried unique molecular identifiers, and template switching added a universal primer site. TCRdb reprocessed the 5' RACE reads via MiXCR and lists one record per CDR3 protein. The table lists about 700,000 distinct CDR3 sequences, 6.1% of them singletons, with about 2% in the top ten. This clonotype came up many times. The TCR originated in a man between 18 and 35 years old in good health. V is TRBV29-1 and J is TRBJ2-5, with D unclear. Sequenced input: naive T cells sorted from blood. CDR3 in DNA: TGCAGCGTTGAATTTAAGCAGCACCAAGAGACCCAGTACTTC. Its protein is CSVEFKQHQETQYF.